What follows are 19 T cell receptor beta chains derived from one specimen sequenced in a study of blood T cell repertoires in COVID-19. The repertoire was sequenced with immunoSEQ multiplex PCR; TCRdb's copy has only in-frame clones and lacks some. This sample has some 100,000 clones; around 94% occur once, and the top ten carry about 5.9%. The sample consisted of peripheral blood. The receptors here all came from a woman aged 60-75 years with active COVID-19.

The chain carries TRBV19 and TRBJ1-1, with TRBD1 identical over 8 bases. V lost 4 bases, J lost 4 bases, and 5 bases stayed unmatched. Germline CDR1 reads LNHDA; CDR2 reads SQIVND (reference sequence). This CDR3 has 14 residues. CDR3: CASSTRTGGTEAFF. In DNA, the CDR3 is TGTGCCAGTAGTACCCGAACAGGGGGCACTGAAGCTTTCTTT.

The genes are TRBV27 and TRBJ1-5; no clear D. The V gene's germline CDR1 is MNHEY and CDR2 SMNVEV (reference sequence). V was clipped by 3 bases and J by 6 bases, with 12 bases between them. The CDR3 runs to 14 residues. CDR3 nucleotides: TGTGCCAGCAGTTTTGGCAGGTACGGTCAGCCCCAGCATTTT. This encodes CASSFGRYGQPQHF.

The V and J genes are TRBV6-2 or TRBV6-3 and TRBJ2-1, with 10 bases aligning to TRBD2. The CDR3 is 18 amino acids. With 0 bases clipped from V and 4 bases from J, the junction kept 9 bases outside the gene matches. Germline V gives CDR1 MNHEY, CDR2 SVGEGT. CDR3 in DNA: TGTGCCAGCAGTTACTCACACCTTAGCGGGGGGATATACAATGAGCAGTTCTTC. This sequence encodes CASSYSHLSGGIYNEQFF.

CDR3 amino acids: CASSSSLYPGQGSGELFF. The CDR3 nucleotides are TGCGCCAGCAGCTCATCCTTATACCCCGGACAGGGTTCCGGGGAGCTGTTTTTT. The J gene is TRBJ2-2, the V gene TRBV5-1; 8 nucleotides agree with TRBD1. This CDR3 has 18 amino acids. Unmatched junction bases numbered 16, after V lost 3 bases and J lost 6 bases. Germline V lookup: CDR1 SGHRS, CDR2 YFSETQ.

This chain connects TRBV7-6 to TRBJ1-2; D is unclear. Germline loops: CDR1 SGHVS, CDR2 FNYEAQ. The CDR3 has 13 amino acids. The germline V and J ends were trimmed by 1 base and 6 bases, with 9 bases remaining between them. The CDR3 region is CASSLGQNDGYTF. CDR3 bases: TGTGCCAGCAGCTTAGGGCAGAATGATGGCTACACCTTC.

V is TRBV28 and J is TRBJ1-3, with unresolved D. This CDR3 has 12 amino acids. With 6 bases removed from V and 2 bases from J, the gap between germline ends came to 5 bases. CDR1 is MDHEN and CDR2 is SYDVKM in the germline V gene. CDR3 region: CASSIAGNTIYF. CDR3 bases: TGTGCCAGCAGCATTGCTGGAAACACCATATATTTT.

The chain has TRBV9 and TRBJ2-7, with unresolved D. CDR1 is SGDLS and CDR2 is YYNGEE in the germline V gene. The CDR3 covers 13 residues. Deletions cut 0 bases from V and 7 bases from J, with 11 bases between. The CDR3: CASSVASGGEQYF. In DNA, the CDR3 is TGTGCCAGCAGCGTAGCTTCGGGTGGTGAGCAGTACTTC.

The chain carries TRBV9 and TRBJ2-3; D may be TRBD2 (6 bases). The CDR3 length is 15 residues. Germline lookup yields CDR1 SGDLS and CDR2 YYNGEE. The V end was cut by 4 bases, the J end by 2 bases, with 14 bases between. The CDR3 protein is CASSTRDFPTDTQYF. In DNA form, the CDR3 reads TGTGCCAGCAGCACTCGGGACTTCCCCACAGATACGCAGTATTTT. The entire variable domain, with the rest obtained from reference TRBV9 and TRBJ2-3, is as follows: DSGVTQTPKHLITATGQRVTLRCSPRSGDLSVYWYQQSLDQGLQFLIQYYNGEERAKGNILERFSAQQFPDLHSELNLSSLELGDSALYFCASSTRDFPTDTQYFGPGTRLTVL.

The CDR3 here is CASSPLAGGYQETQYF. DNA of the CDR3: TGTGCCAGCAGCCCCTTAGCGGGGGGGTACCAAGAGACCCAGTACTTC. The chain couples TRBV2 to TRBJ2-5, with 11 bases matching TRBD2. The CDR3 covers 16 residues. Germline assignment: CDR1 SNHLY and CDR2 FYNNEI. V was pared by 6 bases and J by 0 bases, with 6 bases of the junction left unmatched.

V and J are TRBV18 and TRBJ2-7; 8 bases match TRBD2. This CDR3 has 15 amino acids. The germline gives CDR1 KGHSH, CDR2 LQKENI. V dropped 3 bases and J dropped 0; count of bases not matched to a gene: 4. CDR3 amino acids: CASSPPGTSSYEQYF. CDR3 nucleotide sequence: TGTGCCAGCTCACCCCCCGGGACTAGCTCCTACGAGCAGTACTTC.

This clone appeared many times. The genes are TRBV30 and TRBJ1-3; D not certain. Trimming removed 2 bases at V and 0 bases at J, with 5 bases between. The CDR3 consists of 13 residues. The germline CDR1 and CDR2 sequences are GTSNPN and SVGIG (reference sequence). The CDR3, as DNA: TGTGCCTGGAGTTCTATCTCTGGAAACACCATATATTTT. This codes for CAWSSISGNTIYF.

The V call is TRBV12-3 or TRBV12-4, the J call TRBJ2-3; 7 bases fit TRBD2. After removal of 8 bases from V and 3 bases from J, the junction contained 5 bases not matched to a gene. The CDR3 runs 13 residues. CDR3 nucleotide sequence: TGTGCCAGCTCGGGAGGAGTGACAGATACGCAGTATTTT. It codes for CASSGGVTDTQYF.

The chain employs TRBV5-1 and TRBJ2-3; D may be TRBD2 (5 bases). V gave up 4 bases and J gave up 1 base, with 10 bases separating them. Germline-derived CDR1 and CDR2 are SGHRS and YFSETQ. The CDR3 runs 14 residues. In DNA form, the CDR3 reads TGCGCCAGCAGCGCGAGGGCAGGCACAGATACGCAGTATTTT. Its translation is CASSARAGTDTQYF.

The chain has TRBV12-3 or TRBV12-4 and TRBJ1-1; 8 bases align to TRBD1. Trimming removed 3 bases from V and 5 bases from J; junction bases left unmatched: 2. This CDR3 spans 13 amino acids. In DNA, the CDR3 is TGTGCCAGCAGTTTGACAGGGGAGACTGAAGCTTTCTTT. This gives the protein CASSLTGETEAFF.

The chain links TRBV5-1 to TRBJ2-7; 9 bases fit TRBD1. This CDR3 is 13 amino acids long. Germline CDR1 reads SGHRS; CDR2 reads YFSETQ. Unmatched junction bases numbered 5, after V lost 4 bases and J lost 6 bases. Written as DNA, the CDR3 is TGCGCCAGCAGCATCGACAGGGGGGGCGAGCAGTACTTC. It encodes CASSIDRGGEQYF.

This chain links TRBV30 with TRBJ1-4; the D gene is possibly TRBD1 (5 bases). Germline loops: CDR1 GTSNPN, CDR2 SVGIG (reference sequence). CDR3 length: 11 amino acids. Trimming pared 5 bases from V and 8 bases from J, leaving 9 bases between. CDR3 sequence (DNA): TGTGCCTGGGGGACTGCAGAAAAACTGTTTTTT. This encodes CAWGTAEKLFF.

This chain uses TRBV28 with TRBJ2-5, with 7 bases identical to TRBD1. The length of the CDR3 is 14 residues. The germline V gene has CDR1 MDHEN and CDR2 SYDVKM. The J segment lost 5 bases and the V segment lost 5 bases, leaving 8 bases of the junction unmatched. This chain's CDR3 is CASSLGQLVETQYF. Written as DNA, the CDR3 is TGTGCCAGCAGTCTGGGACAGTTAGTGGAGACCCAGTACTTC.

This chain uses TRBV12-3 or TRBV12-4 with TRBJ1-1; D gene uncertain. This CDR3 has 13 residues. Trimming pared 4 bases from V and 1 base from J, leaving 7 bases between. In DNA form, the CDR3 reads TGTGCCAGCAGTTCGATGAGGAACACTGAAGCTTTCTTT. The encoded protein is CASSSMRNTEAFF.

V gene TRBV5-1 combines with J gene TRBJ2-7; D unclear. Trimming stripped 1 base from V and 5 bases from J, with 10 bases between. The CDR3 totals 13 residues. Germline loops: CDR1 SGHRS, CDR2 YFSETQ. CDR3 bases: TGCGCCAGCAGCTTGTCGGCCCTAGACGAGCAGTACTTC. This translates into CASSLSALDEQYF.